One sample yielded the 27 T cell receptor beta chains listed below, sequenced in a study of blood T cell repertoires in COVID-19. Method: immunoSEQ multiplex PCR; TCRdb's copy keeps in-frame clones and lacks some. Seen here are some 290,000 clones, 86% observed once, and the top ten hold about 4%. The sequenced material came from peripheral blood. The origin of the receptors is a young man with active or convalescent COVID-19.

J is TRBJ1-1 and V is TRBV4-1; D is perhaps TRBD1 (5 bases). The V end lost 2 bases, the J end lost 5 bases, and 12 bases lay between the germline ends. The CDR3 is 14 residues long. Germline CDR1 and CDR2: MGHRA and YSYEKL. The CDR3 nucleotides are TGCGCCAGCAGCCAAAGGGGATTGAGGACTGAAGCTTTCTTT. Protein: CASSQRGLRTEAFF.

This CDR3 reads CAWATGEINEQFF. The CDR3 nucleotides are TGTGCCTGGGCTACGGGAGAAATAAATGAGCAGTTCTTC. This chain connects TRBV30 to TRBJ2-1; D may be TRBD2 (6 bases). Deletions cut 5 bases from V and 7 bases from J, with 15 bases between. The CDR3 is 13 amino acids. Germline CDR1 GTSNPN, CDR2 SVGIG (reference sequence).

V is TRBV4-2 and J is TRBJ2-7; 7 nucleotides line up with TRBD1. In germline, CDR1 is LGHNA, CDR2 YNFKEQ. The junction had 8 bases not matched to a gene; V was cut back by 0 bases and J by 3 bases. The CDR3 consists of 16 residues. CDR3 in amino acids: CASSQDSPAGGYEQYF. DNA of the CDR3: TGTGCCAGCAGCCAAGATAGTCCCGCAGGGGGCTACGAGCAGTACTTC.

The chain carries TRBV3-1 (or the pseudogene TRBV3-2) and TRBJ1-1, with 7 bases identical to TRBD1. V gave up 6 bases and J gave up 1 base; unmatched junction bases: 5. The CDR3 is 14 residues long. Germline V gene data show CDR1 as LGHDT and CDR2 as YNNKEL (reference sequence). The CDR3: CASRDRTGNTEAFF. CDR3 nucleotide sequence: TGTGCCAGCAGGGATCGGACAGGGAACACTGAAGCTTTCTTT.

V and J are TRBV19 and TRBJ2-3; D unresolved. Trimming pared 8 bases from V and 1 base from J, leaving 13 bases between. CDR1 LNHDA and CDR2 SQIVND come from the germline V gene (reference sequence). CDR3 length equals 14 residues. This CDR3 reads CASARSTGTDTQYF. The CDR3 bases are TGTGCCAGTGCCCGTTCGACTGGCACAGATACGCAGTATTTT.

This sequence joins TRBV7-2 and TRBJ2-7; 7 bases are shared with TRBD1. In germline, CDR1 is SGHTA, CDR2 FQGNSA. The CDR3 sequence is 14 residues long. Losses at the gene ends were 4 bases for V and 4 bases for J; bases not matched to a gene: 7. CDR3 residues: CASSSRDSAYEQYF. DNA for the CDR3: TGTGCCAGCAGCTCCCGGGACAGTGCTTACGAGCAGTACTTC.

V usage is TRBV2 and J usage is TRBJ2-2, with D unresolved. In germline, CDR1 is SNHLY, CDR2 FYNNEI. V lost 5 bases and J lost 4, with 11 bases in between. The CDR3 is made up of 14 amino acids. The CDR3 DNA reads as TGTGCCAGCAGTAATCCCCGAGGCACCGGGGAGCTGTTTTTT. Translating it yields CASSNPRGTGELFF.

The chain carries TRBV27 and TRBJ2-7, with TRBD1 identical over 8 bases. J gave up 6 bases and V 3 bases, and 1 base lay outside the gene matches. The CDR3 length is 12 residues. Germline V gene data show CDR1 as MNHEY and CDR2 as SMNVEV (reference sequence). DNA of the CDR3: TGTGCCAGCAGTTTGACAGGGGTCGAGCAGTACTTC. The encoded protein is CASSLTGVEQYF.

The genes are TRBV6-1 and TRBJ1-3, with D maybe TRBD1 (5 bases). The V end lost 2 bases, the J end lost 4 bases, and 12 bases lay between the germline ends. Germline CDR1 and CDR2: MNHNS and SASEGT. This CDR3 contains 15 residues. DNA for the CDR3: TGTGCCAGCAGTGAATTTAAGGGGCCGGGAAACACCATATATTTT. This sequence encodes CASSEFKGPGNTIYF.

The chain couples TRBV9 to TRBJ2-1, with D perhaps matching TRBD2 (7 bases). This CDR3 is built from 16 residues. Germline assignment: CDR1 SGDLS and CDR2 YYNGEE. V gave up 1 base and J gave up 10 bases, with 21 bases separating them. The CDR3 DNA reads as TGTGCCAGCAGCGTATGGGGGGGACAAGCAAGCAGCGAGCAGTTCTTC. Protein product: CASSVWGGQASSEQFF.

The V and J genes are TRBV11-2 and TRBJ1-2; 7 bases are shared with TRBD1. CDR3 length equals 13 residues. Germline values: CDR1 SGHAT, CDR2 FQNNGV. The V segment lost 8 bases and the J segment 8 bases; nucleotides outside the gene matches: 11. The CDR3 region has the DNA TGTGCCAGCGGTAATACAGGGGACGGAGGCTACACCTTC. Translating it yields CASGNTGDGGYTF.

CDR3 amino acids: CASSIEGGFYEQYF. The CDR3 DNA sequence: TGTGCCAGTAGTATAGAAGGGGGCTTCTACGAGCAGTACTTC. The chain couples TRBV19 to TRBJ2-7; 7 bases fit TRBD1. V gave up 0 bases and J gave up 3 bases; unmatched junction bases: 2. CDR1 is LNHDA and CDR2 is SQIVND in the germline V gene (reference sequence). This CDR3 spans 14 amino acids.

This chain uses TRBV19 with TRBJ1-1; 8 bases are shared with TRBD1. V shed 7 bases, J shed 4 bases, and the junction held 2 bases outside the gene matches. The CDR3 has 12 residues. Germline CDR1 and CDR2: LNHDA and SQIVND (reference sequence). CDR3 bases: TGTGCCAGTAAAGGACAGGGCACTGAAGCTTTCTTT. Protein sequence: CASKGQGTEAFF.

This clone was seen only a few times. The chain couples TRBV10-1 to TRBJ2-7, with 8 bases fitting TRBD2. Germline-derived CDR1 and CDR2 are WNHNN and SYGVQD (reference sequence). Unmatched junction bases numbered 9, after V lost 6 bases and J lost 5 bases. The CDR3 extends over 14 amino acids. Here the CDR3 reads CASSSGTSPNEQYF. The CDR3 nucleotides are TGCGCCAGCAGCTCCGGGACTAGTCCCAACGAGCAGTACTTC.

The V and J genes are TRBV7-8 and TRBJ2-4; 11 positions match TRBD1. J lost 0 bases, V lost 5 bases, and 9 bases had no gene match. In germline, CDR1 is SGHVS, CDR2 FQNEAQ. CDR3 length: 18 residues. The CDR3 bases are TGTGCCAGCAGCCCTCGGACAGGGGGCGGCCCAGCCAAAAACATTCAGTACTTC. Encoded protein: CASSPRTGGGPAKNIQYF. The full variable domain, with the rest looked up from reference TRBV7-8 and TRBJ2-4, is GAGVSQSPRYKVAKRGQDVALRCDPISGHVSLFWYQQALGQGPEFLTYFQNEAQLDKSGLPSDRFFAERPEGSVSTLKIQRTQQEDSAVYLCASSPRTGGGPAKNIQYFGAGTRLSVL.

The chain joins TRBV10-3 to TRBJ1-5, with D uncertain. This CDR3 is 14 amino acids long. V shed 0 bases and J shed 6 bases, with 9 bases lying between them. Germline CDR1 and CDR2: ENHRY and SYGVKD. The DNA for the CDR3 is TGTGCCATCAGTGAGTCGACTTCGGGTCAGCCCCAGCATTTT. Translation gives CAISESTSGQPQHF.

The chain couples TRBV4-3 to TRBJ2-3; 7 bases line up with TRBD2. CDR3 length: 19 amino acids. V trimming: 0 bases; J trimming: 2 bases; junction bases outside the gene matches: 14. Per germline, CDR1 LGHNA and CDR2 YSLEER. The CDR3 loop reads CASSQDLLGLAADTDTQYF. CDR3 coding DNA: TGCGCCAGCAGCCAAGATCTTTTGGGCCTAGCGGCTGACACAGATACGCAGTATTTT.

The chain recombines TRBV6-5 with TRBJ2-7, with 8 bases matching TRBD2. The V and J ends lost 0 bases and 4 bases, in that order; junction bases with no gene match: 8. CDR3 length equals 16 residues. CDR1 is MNHEY and CDR2 is SVGAGI in the germline V gene. The CDR3 spells CASSYSTREGLYEQYF. In DNA form, the CDR3 reads TGTGCCAGCAGTTACTCAACTCGGGAGGGTTTGTACGAGCAGTACTTC.

This clone was recorded once. This sequence joins TRBV5-1 and TRBJ2-3, with 8 bases matching TRBD1. V was pared by 4 bases and J by 2 bases, with 9 bases of the junction left unmatched. Germline V CDR1 and CDR2: SGHRS, YFSETQ. This CDR3 is built from 16 residues. The CDR3 region is CASSPGTGEYTDTQYF. The CDR3 DNA sequence: TGCGCCAGCAGCCCAGGGACAGGAGAATACACAGATACGCAGTATTTT. The full variable domain, its missing parts supplied by reference TRBV5-1 and TRBJ2-3, is KAGVTQTPRYLIKTRGQQVTLSCSPISGHRSVSWYQQTPGQGLQFLFEYFSETQRNKGNFPGRFSGRQFSNSRSEMNVSTLELGDSALYLCASSPGTGEYTDTQYFGPGTRLTVL.

The CDR3: CASSASGTGGKEKLFF. CDR3 coding DNA: TGTGCCAGTAGTGCCTCCGGGACAGGGGGGAAGGAAAAACTGTTTTTT. V is TRBV19 and J is TRBJ1-4, with TRBD1 matching 11 bases. This CDR3 is built from 16 residues. Germline CDR1 and CDR2: LNHDA and SQIVND (reference sequence). Trimming cost V 5 bases and J 8 bases; bases outside gene matches: 10.

This rearrangement joins TRBV11-2 to TRBJ1-5; no clear D. This CDR3 is built from 13 residues. The V gene lost 5 bases and the J gene lost 1 base, with 6 bases spanning the gap. Looked up from germline, CDR1 is SGHAT and CDR2 is FQNNGV. The DNA for the CDR3 is TGTGCCAGCAGCCCCCAGAGCAATCAGCCCCAGCATTTT. Residues: CASSPQSNQPQHF.

The chain recombines TRBV18 with TRBJ2-2, with 7 nucleotides matching TRBD2. The trim removed 3 bases at V and 8 bases at J, leaving 6 bases unmatched. This CDR3 is 14 amino acids long. CDR1 is KGHSH and CDR2 is LQKENI in the germline V gene. CDR3 sequence (DNA): TGTGCCAGCTCACCTCAGCGGGGAGGTGGGGAGCTGTTTTTT. This gives the protein CASSPQRGGGELFF.

The V gene is TRBV11-2, the J gene TRBJ1-6, with D possibly being TRBD1 (6 bases). The germline V gene has CDR1 SGHAT and CDR2 FQNNGV. The CDR3 consists of 14 residues. V was shortened by 5 bases and J by 3 bases, with 8 bases between the two germline ends. CDR3 DNA: TGTGCCAGCAGCACGGACAGCTATAATTCACCCCTCCACTTT. This gives the protein CASSTDSYNSPLHF. The variable domain in full, with the rest retrieved from reference TRBV11-2 and TRBJ1-6, is EAGVAQSPRYKIIEKRQSVAFWCNPISGHATLYWYQQILGQGPKLLIQFQNNGVVDDSQLPKDRFSAERLKGVDSTLKIQPAKLEDSAVYLCASSTDSYNSPLHFGNGTRLTVT.

This chain uses TRBV9 with TRBJ1-1; TRBD1 matches 7 bases. The CDR3 has 15 residues. J lost 0 bases, V lost 3 bases, and 5 bases had no gene match. CDR1 and CDR2 (germline): SGDLS, YYNGEE. Here the CDR3 reads CASSGSGTVNTEAFF. The CDR3 coding sequence is TGTGCCAGCAGCGGCTCCGGGACAGTGAACACTGAAGCTTTCTTT. Filled out from reference TRBV9 and TRBJ1-1, the complete variable domain reads DSGVTQTPKHLITATGQRVTLRCSPRSGDLSVYWYQQSLDQGLQFLIQYYNGEERAKGNILERFSAQQFPDLHSELNLSSLELGDSALYFCASSGSGTVNTEAFFGQGTRLTVV.

The chain employs TRBV5-4 and TRBJ1-3; TRBD1 might be the D (6 bases). CDR1 and CDR2 from the germline V gene are SGHNT and YYREEE (reference sequence). Trimming shortened V by 3 bases and J by 2 bases, and 12 bases separated the two germline ends. The length of the CDR3 is 15 residues. The CDR3 loop reads CASSSQGTAGNTIYF. The CDR3 region has the DNA TGTGCCAGCAGCTCGCAGGGGACGGCTGGAAACACCATATATTTT.

The chain combines TRBV5-1 with TRBJ2-2, with D possibly matching TRBD2 (6 bases). The CDR3 runs to 12 residues. Germline CDR1 and CDR2: SGHRS and YFSETQ. V dropped 4 bases and J dropped 6 bases, with 7 bases sitting between them. Here the CDR3 reads CASSPSAGELFF. The CDR3 DNA sequence: TGCGCCAGCAGCCCTAGCGCCGGGGAGCTGTTTTTT.

This clone was detected once. This sample also contains other DNA sequences that code for the same CDR3. The chain links TRBV3-1 (or the pseudogene TRBV3-2) to TRBJ2-7; 7 bases match TRBD1. The CDR3 is 13 residues long. V dropped 4 bases and J dropped 2; count of bases not matched to a gene: 2. Germline V lookup: CDR1 LGHDT, CDR2 YNNKEL (reference sequence). CDR3 nucleotides: TGTGCCAGCAGCCGGGACAGAGCCTACGAGCAGTACTTC. Its translation: CASSRDRAYEQYF.